This entry is about one TCR beta chain. Its antigen is unidentified. TCRdb keeps only in-frame clones here, not all; method: immunoSEQ multiplex PCR. The sample lists around 30,000 clones; approximately 90% were seen once. CDR1 and CDR2 (germline): MDHEN, SYDVKM. The CDR3 runs 12 residues. Trimming left V 6 bases short and J 2 bases short, with 8 bases between. This sample was included in a study of chemoradiotherapy in HPV16-positive cancers. Overall study: Candidate HPV-specific clones and shared TCR motifs came from a couple of HPV16-positive patients.

Findings and caveats of the study: For HPV16-positive patients, expanding HPV-responsive T cells associated with longer recurrence-free survival. Candidate HPV-specific clones and E7-related TCR motifs grew in tumor during treatment.

Over chemoradiotherapy, repertoires were sampled more than once. This clonotype originated in a human donor with HPV-associated anogenital cancer. The source was blood, collected from a patient who underwent chemoradiotherapy. V usage is TRBV28 and J usage is TRBJ2-7, with D hard to call. As DNA, the CDR3 is TGTGCCAGCAGCCCCGTCCCCTACGAGCAGTACTTC. Protein product: CASSPVPYEQYF.